This T cell receptor (beta chain) was sequenced during a study of blood T cells in healthy people across ages. Combining a sample-barcoded 5' primer with a J-beta primer mix, a second PCR ran for roughly 7 to 11 cycles. TCRdb processed the 5' RACE reads anew with MiXCR; each CDR3 protein has one entry. The data show fewer than 1,200,000 distinct CDR3 sequences, around 25% seen once. A few counts support this clonotype. Germline CDR1 SEHNR, CDR2 FQNEAQ (reference sequence). The CDR3 totals 15 residues. V was trimmed by 1 base and J by 5 bases, leaving 14 bases between them. These same data were also listed under a study on T cells of mothers and their children.

This chain links TRBV7-9 with TRBJ2-5; D tentatively reads TRBD1 or TRBD2 (5 bases each). Specimen: blood. This clonotype was sampled from a girl aged 2 to 10 in good health. Here the CDR3 DNA reads TGTGCCAGCAGCTTAGGGGACGGGACCGGTGAGACCCAGTACTTC. Encoded protein: CASSLGDGTGETQYF. The full variable domain, with the rest looked up from reference TRBV7-9 and TRBJ2-5, is DTGVSQNPRHKITKRGQNVTFRCDPISEHNRLYWYRQTLGQGPEFLTYFQNEAQLEKSRLLSDRFSAERPKGSFSTLEIQRTEQGDSAMYLCASSLGDGTGETQYFGPGTRLLVL.